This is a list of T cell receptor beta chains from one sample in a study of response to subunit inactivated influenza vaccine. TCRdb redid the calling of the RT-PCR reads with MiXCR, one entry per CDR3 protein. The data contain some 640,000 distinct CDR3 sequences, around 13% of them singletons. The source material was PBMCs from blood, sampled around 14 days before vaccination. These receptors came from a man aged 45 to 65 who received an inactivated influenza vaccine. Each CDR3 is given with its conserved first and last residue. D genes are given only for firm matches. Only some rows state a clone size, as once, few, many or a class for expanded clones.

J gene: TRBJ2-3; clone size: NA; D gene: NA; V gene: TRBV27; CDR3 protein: CASSRSWSESDTQYF; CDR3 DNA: TGTGCCAGCAGTAGGAGCTGGTCCGAATCAGATACGCAGTATTTT
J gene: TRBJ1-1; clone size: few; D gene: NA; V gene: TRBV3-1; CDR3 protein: CASRSGGIEAFF; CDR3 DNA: TGTGCCAGCAGAAGCGGGGGGATTGAAGCTTTCTTT
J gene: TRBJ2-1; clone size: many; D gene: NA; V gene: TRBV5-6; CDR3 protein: CASSLELGSHEQFF; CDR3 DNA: TGTGCCAGCAGCTTGGAGCTAGGGAGTCATGAGCAGTTCTTC
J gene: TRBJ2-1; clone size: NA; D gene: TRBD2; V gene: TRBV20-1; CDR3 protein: CSAPRGSGGSSYNEQFF; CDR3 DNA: TGCAGTGCCCCCCGAGGTAGCGGGGGCAGCTCCTACAATGAGCAGTTCTTC
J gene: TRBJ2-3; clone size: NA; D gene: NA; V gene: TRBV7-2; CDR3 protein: CASTTEIRTGGDRYF; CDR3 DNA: TGTGCCAGCACCACCGAAATCCGGACTGGCGGGGATCGGTATTTT
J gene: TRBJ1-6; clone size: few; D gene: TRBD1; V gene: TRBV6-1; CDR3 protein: CASRHRDRDSPLHF; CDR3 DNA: TGTGCCAGCAGACACCGGGACAGGGATTCACCCCTCCACTTT
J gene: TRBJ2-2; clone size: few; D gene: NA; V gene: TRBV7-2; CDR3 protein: CASSPDSWGAGELFF; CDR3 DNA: TGTGCCAGCAGCCCGGACAGTTGGGGAGCCGGGGAGCTGTTTTTT
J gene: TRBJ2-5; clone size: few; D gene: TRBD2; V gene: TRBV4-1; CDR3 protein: CASSQGWGGAEETQYF; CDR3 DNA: TGCGCCAGCAGCCAAGGCTGGGGAGGGGCCGAAGAGACCCAGTACTTC
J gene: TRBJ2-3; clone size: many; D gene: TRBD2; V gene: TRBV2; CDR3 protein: CASRELSTSFSDTQYF; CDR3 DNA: TGTGCCAGCAGGGAACTTTCGACTAGCTTTTCAGATACGCAGTATTTT
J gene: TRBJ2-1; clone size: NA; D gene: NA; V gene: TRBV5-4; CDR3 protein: CASSLIQEYNEQFF; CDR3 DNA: TGTGCCAGCAGCTTGATTCAGGAGTACAATGAGCAGTTCTTC
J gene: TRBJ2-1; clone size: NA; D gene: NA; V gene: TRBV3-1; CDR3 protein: CASSPDPSAYNEQFF; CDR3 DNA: TGTGCCAGCAGCCCGGACCCATCGGCCTACAATGAGCAGTTCTTC
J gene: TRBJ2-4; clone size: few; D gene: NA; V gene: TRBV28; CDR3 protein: CASSAPGPLRDIQYF; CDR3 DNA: TGTGCCAGCAGTGCACCGGGACCCCTTCGGGACATTCAGTACTTC
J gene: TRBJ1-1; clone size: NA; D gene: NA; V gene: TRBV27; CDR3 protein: CASSLSWQGTEAFF; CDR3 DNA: TGTGCCAGCAGTTTATCTTGGCAGGGCACTGAAGCTTTCTTT
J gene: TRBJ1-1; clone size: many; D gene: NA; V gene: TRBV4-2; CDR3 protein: CASSQDRANTEAFF; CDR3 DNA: TGTGCCAGCAGCCAAGATAGGGCGAACACTGAAGCTTTCTTT
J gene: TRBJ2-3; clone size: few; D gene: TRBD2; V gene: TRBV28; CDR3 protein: CASSLLVAGVSVTDTQYF; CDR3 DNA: TGTGCCAGCAGTTTATTAGTAGCGGGAGTCTCTGTTACAGATACGCAGTATTTT
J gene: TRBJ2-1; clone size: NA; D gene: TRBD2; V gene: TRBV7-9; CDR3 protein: CASSPLRGGSYNEQFF; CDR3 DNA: TGTGCCAGCAGCCCCTTGCGGGGGGGCTCCTACAATGAGCAGTTCTTC
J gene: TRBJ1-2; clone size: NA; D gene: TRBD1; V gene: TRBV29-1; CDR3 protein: CSVTGISADTF; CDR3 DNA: TGCAGCGTGACAGGGATTAGCGCGGACACCTTC
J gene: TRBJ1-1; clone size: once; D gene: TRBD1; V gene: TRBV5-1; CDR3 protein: CASSRDSRGEAIF; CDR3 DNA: TGCGCCAGCAGCCGGGACAGTCGAGGCGAAGCTATCTTT
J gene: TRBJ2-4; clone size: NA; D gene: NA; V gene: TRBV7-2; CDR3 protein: CASSLDGGSAKNIQYF; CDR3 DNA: TGTGCCAGCAGCTTAGACGGGGGCTCCGCCAAAAACATTCAGTACTTC
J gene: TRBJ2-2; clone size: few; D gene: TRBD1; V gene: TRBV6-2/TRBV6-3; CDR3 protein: CASSYLRGMGTGELFF; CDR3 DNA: TGTGCCAGCAGTTACCTCAGGGGGATGGGAACCGGGGAGCTGTTTTTT
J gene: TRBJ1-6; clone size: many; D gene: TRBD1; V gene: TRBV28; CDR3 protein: CASSFRQSWDRGNSPLHF; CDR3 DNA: TGTGCCAGCAGTTTTAGACAGTCCTGGGACAGGGGCAATTCACCCCTCCACTTT
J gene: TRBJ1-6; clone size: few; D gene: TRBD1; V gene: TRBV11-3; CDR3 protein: CASRRGVTGEYSPLHF; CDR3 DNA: TGTGCCAGCAGGAGGGGAGTGACAGGGGAATATTCACCCCTCCACTTT
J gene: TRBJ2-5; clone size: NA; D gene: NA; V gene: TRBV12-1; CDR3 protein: CASREYKTQYF; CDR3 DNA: TGTGCCAGCAGGGAGTATAAGACCCAGTACTTC
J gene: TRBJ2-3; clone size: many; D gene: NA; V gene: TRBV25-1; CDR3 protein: CASSRGDSTDTQYF; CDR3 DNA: TGTGCCAGCAGTCGTGGGGATTCGACAGATACGCAGTATTTT
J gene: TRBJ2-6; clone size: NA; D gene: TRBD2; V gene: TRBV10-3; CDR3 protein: CAISKEWTSVWTGANVLTF; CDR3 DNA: TGTGCCATCAGTAAGGAATGGACTAGCGTATGGACTGGGGCCAACGTCCTGACTTTC
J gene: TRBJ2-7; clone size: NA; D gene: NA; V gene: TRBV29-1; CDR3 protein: CSVSGSYPPYEQYF; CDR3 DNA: TGCAGCGTTTCCGGGAGCTATCCCCCCTACGAGCAGTACTTC
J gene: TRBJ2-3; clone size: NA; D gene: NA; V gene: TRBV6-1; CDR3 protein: CASSERRSGRSGDTQYF; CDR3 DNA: TGTGCCAGCAGCGAAAGGAGGTCAGGGCGGTCTGGGGATACGCAGTATTTT
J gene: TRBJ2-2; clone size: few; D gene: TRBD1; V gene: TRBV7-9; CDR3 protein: CASSPRTGGYGELFF; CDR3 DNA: TGTGCCAGCAGCCCTCGGACAGGGGGGTATGGGGAGCTGTTTTTT
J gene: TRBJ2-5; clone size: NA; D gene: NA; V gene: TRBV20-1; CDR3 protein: CCARADLRNLQETQYF; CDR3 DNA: TGCTGTGCTAGGGCGGACTTAAGAAATCTTCAAGAGACCCAGTACTTC
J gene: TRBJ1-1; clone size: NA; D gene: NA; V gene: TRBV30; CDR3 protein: CAWSGGAVTFF; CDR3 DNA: TGTGCCTGGAGCGGCGGGGCCGTGACTTTCTTT
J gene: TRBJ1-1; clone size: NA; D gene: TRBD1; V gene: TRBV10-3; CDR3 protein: CAIKVSDREWSEAFF; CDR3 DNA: TGTGCCATCAAAGTTTCGGACAGGGAATGGTCTGAAGCTTTCTTT
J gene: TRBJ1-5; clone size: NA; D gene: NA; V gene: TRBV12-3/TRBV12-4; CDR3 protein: CASSFSGEGNQPQHF; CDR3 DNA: TGTGCCAGCAGTTTTTCGGGTGAGGGCAATCAGCCCCAGCATTTT
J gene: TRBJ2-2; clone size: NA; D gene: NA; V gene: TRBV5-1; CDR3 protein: CASSSQGVGTGELFF; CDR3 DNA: TGCGCCAGCAGCTCACAGGGTGTGGGCACCGGGGAGCTGTTTTTT
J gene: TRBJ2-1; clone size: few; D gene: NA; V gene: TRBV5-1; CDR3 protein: CASSLTPHNEQFF; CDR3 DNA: TGCGCCAGCAGCTTGACCCCCCACAATGAGCAGTTCTTC
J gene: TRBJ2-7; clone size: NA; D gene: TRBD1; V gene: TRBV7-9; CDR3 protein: CASSLWKGANIYEQYF; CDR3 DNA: TGTGCCAGCAGCTTATGGAAGGGGGCGAATATCTACGAGCAGTACTTC
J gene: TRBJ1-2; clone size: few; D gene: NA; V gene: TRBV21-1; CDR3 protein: CASSNRGTGNGPGYTF; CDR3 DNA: TGTGCCAGCAGCAATCGGGGGACAGGGAACGGGCCTGGCTACACCTTC
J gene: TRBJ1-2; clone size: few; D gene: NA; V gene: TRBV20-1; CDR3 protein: CSAMNRVSRGYTF; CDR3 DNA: TGCAGTGCTATGAACAGGGTGTCTCGCGGCTACACCTTC
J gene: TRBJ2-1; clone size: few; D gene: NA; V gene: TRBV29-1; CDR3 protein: CSVDWRGIDNEQFF; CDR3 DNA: TGCAGCGTTGACTGGCGGGGAATTGACAATGAGCAGTTCTTC
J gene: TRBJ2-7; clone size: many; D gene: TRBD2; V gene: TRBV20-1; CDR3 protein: CSAREEPSGRALEQYF; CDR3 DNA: TGCAGTGCTAGAGAAGAACCTAGCGGGAGGGCCCTCGAGCAGTACTTC
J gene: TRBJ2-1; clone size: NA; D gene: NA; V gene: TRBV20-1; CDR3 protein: CSARGILYNEQFF; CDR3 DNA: TGCAGTGCTAGAGGAATCCTCTACAATGAGCAGTTCTTC
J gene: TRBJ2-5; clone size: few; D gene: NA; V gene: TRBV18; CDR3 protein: CASSTTVGETQYF; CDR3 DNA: TGTGCCAGCTCGACGACAGTCGGGGAGACCCAGTACTTC